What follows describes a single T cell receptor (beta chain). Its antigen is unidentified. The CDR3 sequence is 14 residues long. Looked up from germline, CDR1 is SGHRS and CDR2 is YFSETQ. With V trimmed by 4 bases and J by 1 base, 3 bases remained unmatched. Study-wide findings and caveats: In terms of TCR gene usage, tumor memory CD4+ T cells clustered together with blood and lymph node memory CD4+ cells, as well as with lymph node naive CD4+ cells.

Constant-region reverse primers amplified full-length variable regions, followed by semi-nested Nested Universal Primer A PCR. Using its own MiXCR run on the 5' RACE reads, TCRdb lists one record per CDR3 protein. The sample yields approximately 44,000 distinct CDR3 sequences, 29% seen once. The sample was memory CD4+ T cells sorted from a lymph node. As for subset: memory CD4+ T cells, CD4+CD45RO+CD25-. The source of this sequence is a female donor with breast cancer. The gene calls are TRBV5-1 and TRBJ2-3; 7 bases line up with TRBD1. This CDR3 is CASSHGQGTDTQYF. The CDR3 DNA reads TGCGCCAGCAGCCACGGACAGGGCACAGATACGCAGTATTTT.